Each of the 2 T cell receptor beta chains below was sequenced from the same sample in a study of memory CD8 T cells in hepatitis C reinfection. Only in-frame clones appear in the TCRdb table, and some are missing; sequencing was by immunoSEQ multiplex PCR. This table has 44,000 or so clones, approximately 90% appearing once. Described time point: peak reinfection, 3 to 8 weeks after reinfection detection. TCR sequencing was done directly ex vivo on sorted cells, without expansion in vitro. The material sequenced was naive CD8+ T cells sorted from blood. The receptors were sampled from a man aged 18 to 30 with hepatitis C virus infection.

The genes are TRBV7-9 and TRBJ2-1, with a weak D call TRBD2 (6 bases). Germline values: CDR1 SEHNR, CDR2 FQNEAQ (reference sequence). V dropped 4 bases and J dropped 8 bases, with 15 bases sitting between them. This CDR3 spans 14 amino acids. The CDR3 here is CASSSPGLRDEQFF. CDR3 sequence (DNA): TGTGCCAGCAGCTCTCCGGGACTCAGGGATGAGCAGTTCTTC. Full variable domain (rest looked up from reference TRBV7-9 and TRBJ2-1): DTGVSQNPRHKITKRGQNVTFRCDPISEHNRLYWYRQTLGQGPEFLTYFQNEAQLEKSRLLSDRFSAERPKGSFSTLEIQRTEQGDSAMYLCASSSPGLRDEQFFGPGTRLTVL.

This clone was seen only once. The V and J genes are TRBV5-6 and TRBJ2-3, with D perhaps matching TRBD2 (6 bases). The germline V and J ends were trimmed by 7 bases and 2 bases, with 11 bases remaining between them. The length of the CDR3 is 13 residues. Germline CDR1 SGHDT, CDR2 YYEEEE. This CDR3 is CASASGFTDTQYF. CDR3 coding DNA: TGTGCCAGCGCCAGCGGGTTCACAGATACGCAGTATTTT.